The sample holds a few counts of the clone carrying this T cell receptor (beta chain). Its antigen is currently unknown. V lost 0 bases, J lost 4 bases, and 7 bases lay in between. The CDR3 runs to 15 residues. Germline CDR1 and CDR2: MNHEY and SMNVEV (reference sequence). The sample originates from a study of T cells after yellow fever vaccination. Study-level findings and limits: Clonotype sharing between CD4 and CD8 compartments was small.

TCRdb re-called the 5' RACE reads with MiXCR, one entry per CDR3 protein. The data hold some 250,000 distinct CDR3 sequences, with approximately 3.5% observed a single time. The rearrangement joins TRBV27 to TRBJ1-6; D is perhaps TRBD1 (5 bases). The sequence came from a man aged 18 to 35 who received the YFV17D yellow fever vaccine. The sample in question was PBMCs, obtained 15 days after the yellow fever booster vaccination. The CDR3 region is CASSLSGGYNSPLHF. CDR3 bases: TGTGCCAGCAGTTTATCTGGGGGGTATAATTCACCCCTCCACTTT.